Each of the 21 T cell receptor beta chains below was sequenced from the same sample in a study of T cells in Graves' hyperthyroidism and ophthalmopathy. RNA transcripts provided the source from which TCR beta CDR3 regions were amplified. HTBI primers were the set used in a first-round RT-PCR of the TCR CDR3. TCRdb analysed the multiplex PCR reads with MiXCR anew, one entry per CDR3 protein. The sample carries fewer than 850,000 distinct CDR3 sequences, roughly 17% recorded once. Sequenced material: blood. All receptors derive from a man aged 50 or older with Graves' hyperthyroidism.

About this clonotype itself: Compared with germline, one end of the junction differs, possibly owing to a read error. The J gene is TRBJ2-5, the V gene TRBV7-7; D is uncertain. Germline V gives CDR1 SSHAT, CDR2 FNYEAQ (reference sequence). This CDR3 has 15 residues. CDR3 nucleotide sequence: TGTGCTAGCACACCGAGTATGGGCAGCCAAGAGACCCAGTACTTC. Protein product: CASTPSMGSQETQYF.

In its sample, this clonotype was seen many times. This chain joins TRBV20-1 and TRBJ2-7; 8 positions agree with TRBD2. The length of the CDR3 is 14 residues. Unmatched junction bases numbered 4, after V lost 3 bases and J lost 0 bases. Germline V gives CDR1 DFQATT, CDR2 SNEGSKA (reference sequence). The CDR3 region is CSARLAGYSYEQYF. CDR3 DNA: TGCAGTGCTAGGTTAGCGGGATACTCCTACGAGCAGTACTTC.

The rearrangement uses TRBV28 and TRBJ2-7, with D tentatively TRBD1 (5 bases). Germline V gives CDR1 MDHEN, CDR2 SYDVKM. The germline V and J ends were trimmed by 6 bases and 2 bases, with 17 bases remaining between them. This CDR3 contains 15 residues. CDR3 DNA: TGTGCCAGCAGCCCAATAGGACAACCGGCCTACGAGCAGTACTTC. It specifies CASSPIGQPAYEQYF.

This clonotype showed up just a few times. The chain recombines TRBV3-1 with TRBJ2-7, with D unresolved. Trimming took off 0 bases at V and 6 bases at J, with 12 bases between the two ends. The CDR3 length is 14 residues. From germline, CDR1 is LGHDT and CDR2 YNNKEL (reference sequence). CDR3 nucleotide sequence: TGTGCCAGCAGCCAAGATAAGGGTCTGAGCGAGCAGTACTTC. It translates to CASSQDKGLSEQYF.

This clonotype was counted ten times or more. The chain employs TRBV12-3 or TRBV12-4 and TRBJ2-7, with 9 bases lining up with TRBD1. V shed 6 bases, J shed 6 bases, and the junction held 9 bases outside the gene matches. This CDR3 has 14 amino acids. As DNA, the CDR3 is TGTGCCAGCAGCCCACAGGGGGCACAGGCCGAGCAGTACTTC. Translating gives CASSPQGAQAEQYF.

This clonotype has just a few counts. The chain couples TRBV29-1 to TRBJ2-3; D may be TRBD1 or TRBD2 (7 bases each). V gave up 1 base and J gave up 4 bases, with 12 bases separating them. CDR3 length: 14 amino acids. Germline CDR1 SQVTM, CDR2 ANQGSEA. The CDR3 DNA is TGCAGCGTTGAAGTGGGAGGGGGCCCAGATACGCAGTATTTT. Translating it yields CSVEVGGGPDTQYF.

The rearrangement links TRBV12-3 or TRBV12-4 to TRBJ2-3; the match to TRBD2 covers 12 bases. V gave up 2 bases and J gave up 1 base; unmatched junction bases: 16. This CDR3 is 21 amino acids long. The CDR3 protein is CASSLPYFSSGRAGGTDTQYF. CDR3 coding DNA: TGTGCCAGCAGTTTACCGTACTTTTCTAGCGGGAGGGCCGGGGGCACAGATACGCAGTATTTT.

This clonotype was detected only a few times. The CDR3 DNA follows: TGCGCCAGCAGCCAAGAACGCTCGTCCTACGAGCAGTACTTC. Translated, it gives CASSQERSSYEQYF. The gene calls are TRBV4-1 and TRBJ2-7; no firm D call. Looked up from germline, CDR1 is MGHRA and CDR2 is YSYEKL. The V end lost 0 bases, the J end lost 1 base, and 7 bases lay between the germline ends. This CDR3 has 14 residues.

This clonotype was seen a few times. J is TRBJ2-1 and V is TRBV20-1; 12 bases are shared with TRBD2. From germline, CDR1 is DFQATT and CDR2 SNEGSKA (reference sequence). The CDR3 spans 16 residues. J gave up 7 bases and V 2 bases, and 9 bases lay outside the gene matches. The CDR3 reads CSARSTGLAGDNEQFF. The CDR3 DNA reads as TGCAGTGCTAGATCAACGGGACTAGCGGGTGATAATGAGCAGTTCTTC.

The table lists this clonotype with many counts. This chain joins TRBV18 and TRBJ1-1; 8 bases are a match to TRBD1. The CDR3 spans 13 residues. CDR1 and CDR2 (germline): KGHSH, LQKENI. Trimming cost V 3 bases and J 5 bases; bases outside gene matches: 2. The CDR3 region has the DNA TGTGCCAGCTCACCTCACAGGGGGACTGAAGCTTTCTTT. Translating it yields CASSPHRGTEAFF. Variable domain in full (rest from reference TRBV18 and TRBJ1-1): NAGVMQNPRHLVRRRGQEARLRCSPMKGHSHVYWYRQLPEEGLKFMVYLQKENIIDESGMPKERFSAEFPKEGPSILRIQQVVRGDSAAYFCASSPHRGTEAFFGQGTRLTVV.

The chain carries TRBV5-1 and TRBJ1-1, with no clear D. Germline CDR1 SGHRS, CDR2 YFSETQ. The V gene lost 7 bases and the J gene lost 5 bases, with 15 bases spanning the gap. The CDR3 loop spans 13 amino acids. The CDR3: CASRQEAGTEAFF. In DNA form, the CDR3 reads TGCGCCAGCCGGCAGGAAGCAGGTACTGAAGCTTTCTTT.

This clonotype was recorded at least ten times. The chain combines TRBV4-3 with TRBJ1-1; the D is unclear. This CDR3 is 15 amino acids long. Germline CDR1 LGHNA, CDR2 YSLEER. V gave up 1 base and J gave up 2 bases, with 11 bases separating them. The DNA for the CDR3 is TGCGCCAGCAGCCAAGCGACACGGATCAACACTGAAGCTTTCTTT. Its protein product is CASSQATRINTEAFF.

V gene TRBV28 combines with J gene TRBJ1-2; 9 bases fit TRBD1. Germline V CDR1 and CDR2: MDHEN, SYDVKM. The CDR3 is 14 residues long. V was pared by 4 bases and J by 8 bases, with 8 bases of the junction left unmatched. The CDR3 reads CASSSRTGVRGYTF. CDR3 bases: TGTGCCAGCAGTTCAAGGACAGGGGTCCGGGGCTACACCTTC.

This rearrangement joins TRBV9 to TRBJ2-2; 13 bases line up with TRBD2. V lost 3 bases to trimming and J lost 0 bases; unmatched junction nucleotides: 8. The CDR3 consists of 19 residues. The germline CDR1 and CDR2 sequences are SGDLS and YYNGEE. CDR3 nucleotide sequence: TGTGCCAGCAGCGCGGGACTAGCGGGGCCGAACTCGAACACCGGGGAGCTGTTTTTT. It specifies CASSAGLAGPNSNTGELFF.

A note on this clonotype: A much larger clonotype is one base distant, so this may be a read error. This chain uses TRBV27 with TRBJ2-1; D is perhaps TRBD2 (6 bases). Germline V gene sequence: CDR1 MNHEY, CDR2 SMNVEV (reference sequence). V lost 3 bases and J 3 bases, leaving 12 bases between the germline ends. The CDR3 extends over 15 amino acids. The CDR3 nucleotides are TGTGCCAGCAGTTTGTGGGGGGAGGACTACAATGAGCAGTTCTTC. The encoded protein is CASSLWGEDYNEQFF.

This clonotype has at least ten counts. The V call is TRBV7-8, the J call TRBJ2-3, with TRBD2 identical over 7 bases. Germline V gives CDR1 SGHVS, CDR2 FQNEAQ. Trimming at V came to 5 bases and at J to 0 bases, leaving 8 bases not matched to a gene. This CDR3 is 16 amino acids long. The CDR3 region is CASSVRFSGSTDTQYF. CDR3 DNA: TGTGCCAGCAGCGTCCGTTTTAGCGGGAGCACAGATACGCAGTATTTT.

V and J are TRBV19 and TRBJ1-6, with D possibly TRBD1 on 5 matching bases. V lost 9 bases and J 5 bases, leaving 14 bases between the germline ends. This CDR3 region has 14 residues. Germline V gives CDR1 LNHDA, CDR2 SQIVND (reference sequence). CDR3 amino acids: CASKITQDNSPLHF. As DNA, the CDR3 is TGTGCCAGCAAGATTACACAGGATAATTCACCCCTCCACTTT.

Notes on this clonotype: One end of the junction is discordant with germline, which a read error may explain. This sequence joins TRBV27 and TRBJ2-1; no definite D call. The CDR3 length is 12 residues. Germline-derived CDR1 and CDR2 are MNHEY and SMNVEV (reference sequence). CDR3 in amino acids: CASSLSYNEQLF. The CDR3 bases are TGTGCCAGCAGTTTATCCTACAATGAGCAGCTCTTC.

There are many counts of this clonotype. The chain joins TRBV27 to TRBJ2-3, with 9 nucleotides matching TRBD2. Germline V gene lookup returns CDR1 MNHEY and CDR2 SMNVEV (reference sequence). V gave up 2 bases and J gave up 4 bases; unmatched junction bases: 16. This CDR3 comprises 19 residues. CDR3 in amino acids: CASSLAGGPSGVLADTQYF. CDR3 sequence (DNA): TGTGCCAGCAGTTTAGCGGGAGGGCCCTCTGGAGTCCTTGCAGATACGCAGTATTTT.

This clonotype was detected ten times or more. The V gene is TRBV12-3 or TRBV12-4, the J gene TRBJ2-2, with D unclear. V dropped 6 bases and J dropped 4 bases, with 12 bases sitting between them. This CDR3 has 14 amino acids. CDR3 sequence reads: CASSDLMTTGELFF. The CDR3 DNA reads TGTGCCAGCAGCGACCTTATGACCACCGGGGAGCTGTTTTTT.

The chain combines TRBV6-1 with TRBJ1-2; TRBD1 matches at 8 bases. The V gene end was trimmed by 9 bases and the J gene end by 1 base; junction bases not matched to a gene: 4. The germline CDR1 and CDR2 sequences are MNHNS and SASEGT. The CDR3 runs 13 residues. The chain's CDR3 is CASKDRVNYGYTF. CDR3 sequence (DNA): TGTGCCAGTAAGGACAGGGTTAACTATGGCTACACCTTC.